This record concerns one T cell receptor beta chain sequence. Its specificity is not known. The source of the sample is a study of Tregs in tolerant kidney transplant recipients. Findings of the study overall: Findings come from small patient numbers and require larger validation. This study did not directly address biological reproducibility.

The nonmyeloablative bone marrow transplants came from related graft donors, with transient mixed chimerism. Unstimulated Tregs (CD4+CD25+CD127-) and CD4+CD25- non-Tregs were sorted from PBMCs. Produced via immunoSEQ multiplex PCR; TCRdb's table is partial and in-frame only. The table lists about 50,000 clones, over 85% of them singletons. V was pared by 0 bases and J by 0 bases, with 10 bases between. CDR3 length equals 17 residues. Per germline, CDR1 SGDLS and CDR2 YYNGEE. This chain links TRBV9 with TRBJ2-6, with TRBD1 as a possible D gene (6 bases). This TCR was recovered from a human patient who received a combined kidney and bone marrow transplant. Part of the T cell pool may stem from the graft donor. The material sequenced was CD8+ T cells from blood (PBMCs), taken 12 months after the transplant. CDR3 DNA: TGTGCCAGCAGCGTAGAGGACAGCCCCTCTGGGGCCAACGTCCTGACTTTC. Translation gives CASSVEDSPSGANVLTF.